The 17 T cell receptor beta chains given below trace back to one sample, sequenced in a study of blood T cell repertoires in COVID-19. The method was immunoSEQ multiplex PCR; TCRdb's version includes in-frame clones alone and lacks a portion of them. Altogether about 74,000 clones are present, 65% to 90% being singletons, with the ten largest covering roughly 25%. Sequencing was done on a sample of peripheral blood. These receptor sequences come from a man aged 45-60 years with acute or convalescent COVID-19.

The chain links TRBV5-1 to TRBJ2-5, with a possible D match to TRBD1 (6 bases). Germline CDR1 reads SGHRS; CDR2 reads YFSETQ. V was cut by 4 bases and J by 13 bases, with 20 bases left in between. This CDR3 spans 13 amino acids. In DNA, the CDR3 is TGCGCCAGCAGCCTTGACCCAGGGGTCAACTGGTACTTC. It specifies CASSLDPGVNWYF.

The CDR3 region has the DNA TGTGCCAGTGGACAGGGGGCTGCTGAAGCTTTCTTT. Translating gives CASGQGAAEAFF. The chain has TRBV19 and TRBJ1-1; 11 bases map to TRBD1. The CDR3 contains 12 residues. Germline trimming cut 8 bases from V and 6 bases from J; bases unmatched to any gene: 2. The V gene's germline CDR1 is LNHDA and CDR2 SQIVND (reference sequence).

The chain is built from TRBV19 and TRBJ2-6; tentative D call: TRBD1 (6 bases). The CDR3 totals 19 residues. V gave up 3 bases and J gave up 1 base, with 19 bases separating them. Germline lookup yields CDR1 LNHDA and CDR2 SQIVND (reference sequence). The CDR3 nucleotides are TGTGCCAGTAGTATTTCAAGAGGACAGCCAGATTCTGGGGCCAACGTCCTGACTTTC. Amino acids: CASSISRGQPDSGANVLTF. Using reference TRBV19 and TRBJ2-6 for the parts outside the CDR3, the full variable domain is DGGITQSPKYLFRKEGQNVTLSCEQNLNHDAMYWYRQDPGQGLRLIYYSQIVNDFQKGDIAEGYSVSREKKESFPLTVTSAQKNPTAFYLCASSISRGQPDSGANVLTFGAGSRLTVL.

The chain is built from TRBV23-1 and TRBJ1-4; D is ambiguous. TRBV23-1 counts as an open reading frame of uncertain function. The CDR3 spans 9 residues. Trimming stripped 6 bases from V and 12 bases from J, with 5 bases between. The CDR3 DNA reads as TGCGCCAGCAGAACTCAACTGTTTTTT. It encodes CASRTQLFF.

The rearrangement uses TRBV11-1 and TRBJ2-5, with a possible D match to TRBD2 (5 bases). The CDR3 sequence is 12 residues long. The germline V gene encodes CDR1 SGHAT and CDR2 FQDESV (reference sequence). CDR3: CASGTYQETQYF. CDR3 DNA sequence: TGTGCTTCGGGAACGTACCAAGAGACCCAGTACTTC.

This clone occurred a few times. This chain links TRBV6-1 with TRBJ2-1; a weak D match, TRBD1 (6 bases). The germline V gene encodes CDR1 MNHNS and CDR2 SASEGT. CDR3 length: 16 residues. Between the trimmed V and J ends, which lost 2 bases and 2 bases, there was a span of 13 bases. The CDR3 bases are TGTGCCAGCAGTGAAATTAACAGGGTTGCCTACAATGAGCAGTTCTTC. The encoded protein is CASSEINRVAYNEQFF.

This clone was seen a handful of times. The J gene is TRBJ1-2, the V gene TRBV5-1; D ambiguous. V dropped 2 bases and J dropped 8 bases, with 10 bases sitting between them. The germline V gene has CDR1 SGHRS and CDR2 YFSETQ. The CDR3 is 12 amino acids. CDR3 DNA: TGCGCCAGCAGCTTCGCCCGGGGAGGCTACACCTTC. As protein: CASSFARGGYTF.

This clone was detected only once. The V and J genes are TRBV27 and TRBJ2-2; 11 nucleotides line up with TRBD2. CDR1 and CDR2 (germline): MNHEY, SMNVEV (reference sequence). This CDR3 contains 14 residues. V dropped 5 bases and J dropped 7; count of bases not matched to a gene: 3. The CDR3 protein is CASSPGLAVGELFF. In DNA form, the CDR3 reads TGTGCCAGCAGTCCGGGACTAGCGGTCGGGGAGCTGTTTTTT.

The chain uses TRBV11-2 and TRBJ2-1; 8 nucleotides agree with TRBD1. The CDR3 spans 15 residues. V shed 4 bases, J shed 4 bases, and the junction held 6 bases outside the gene matches. Germline V gene data show CDR1 as SGHAT and CDR2 as FQNNGV. The DNA of the CDR3 is TGTGCCAGCAGCTCTTTGGACAGGGAGTACAATGAGCAGTTCTTC. Protein: CASSSLDREYNEQFF.

This chain connects TRBV5-1 to TRBJ2-1; 10 positions agree with TRBD1. Per the germline V gene, CDR1 is SGHRS and CDR2 is YFSETQ. This CDR3 region has 15 residues. The junction had 9 bases not matched to a gene; V was cut back by 5 bases and J by 7 bases. The CDR3 DNA follows: TGCGCCAGCAGTCTCTGGGGGACAGGGGTTAATGAGCAGTTCTTC. It is translated as CASSLWGTGVNEQFF.

The genes are TRBV6-5 and TRBJ1-1; 8 positions agree with TRBD1. The germline gives CDR1 MNHEY, CDR2 SVGAGI. Trimming cost V 6 bases and J 0 bases; bases outside gene matches: 6. The length of the CDR3 is 15 residues. CDR3 nucleotide sequence: TGTGCCAGCAGCAATACAGGGGGAATGAACACTGAAGCTTTCTTT. It specifies CASSNTGGMNTEAFF.

Comments on this clone: In the same sample, other DNA sequences code for this CDR3. This chain uses TRBV18 with TRBJ2-7, with 9 nucleotides matching TRBD1. The junction had 4 bases not matched to a gene; V was cut back by 6 bases and J by 1 base. Germline V gene sequence: CDR1 KGHSH, CDR2 LQKENI. The CDR3 extends over 14 amino acids. DNA of the CDR3: TGTGCCAGCTCGCCCGGGACAGGGTCCTACGAGCAGTACTTC. Translated: CASSPGTGSYEQYF. The whole variable domain, filled in from reference TRBV18 and TRBJ2-7, reads NAGVMQNPRHLVRRRGQEARLRCSPMKGHSHVYWYRQLPEEGLKFMVYLQKENIIDESGMPKERFSAEFPKEGPSILRIQQVVRGDSAAYFCASSPGTGSYEQYFGPGTRLTVT.

The V call is TRBV5-1, the J call TRBJ2-2; 9 bases are shared with TRBD1. This CDR3 region has 18 residues. The V and J ends lost 3 bases and 6 bases, in that order; junction bases with no gene match: 15. Germline lookup yields CDR1 SGHRS and CDR2 YFSETQ. CDR3 DNA sequence: TGCGCCAGCAGCTCACCCCTCGGGACAGGGCTTTTAGCCGGGGAGCTGTTTTTT. Protein sequence: CASSSPLGTGLLAGELFF.

The count of this clone is one. The chain recombines TRBV10-2 with TRBJ2-7, with 10 bases identical to TRBD2. With 2 bases clipped from V and 3 bases from J, the junction kept 1 base outside the gene matches. Germline values: CDR1 WSHSY, CDR2 SAAADI. The CDR3 loop spans 14 amino acids. The chain's CDR3 is CASSEGLAVYEQYV. CDR3 nucleotides: TGCGCCAGCAGTGAGGGACTAGCGGTCTACGAGCAGTACGTC.

This sequence joins TRBV7-2 and TRBJ2-5, with 9 bases lining up with TRBD2. Germline CDR1 is SGHTA and CDR2 is FQGNSA. The V gene end was trimmed by 4 bases and the J gene end by 3 bases; junction bases not matched to a gene: 0. The CDR3 is made up of 13 amino acids. As DNA, the CDR3 is TGTGCCAGCAGCTGGACTAGCGAAGAGACCCAGTACTTC. Amino acid sequence: CASSWTSEETQYF.

The rearrangement joins TRBV19 to TRBJ2-5, with 15 nucleotides matching TRBD2. The CDR3 has 16 amino acids. CDR1 and CDR2 from the germline V gene are LNHDA and SQIVND (reference sequence). Trimming took 2 bases from V and 4 from J; bases not matched to a gene: 2. CDR3 region: CASSIWTSGGGETQYF. CDR3 coding DNA: TGTGCCAGTAGTATATGGACTAGCGGGGGGGGAGAGACCCAGTACTTC.

The chain couples TRBV7-3 to TRBJ2-1; the D is unclear. In germline, CDR1 is SGHTA, CDR2 FQGTGA. This CDR3 comprises 15 residues. The V end was cut by 1 base, the J end by 0 bases, with 7 bases between. CDR3 in amino acids: CASSLSQASYNEQFF. The CDR3 coding sequence is TGTGCCAGCAGCTTAAGCCAGGCCTCCTACAATGAGCAGTTCTTC. Full variable domain (outside the CDR3, taken from reference TRBV7-3 and TRBJ2-1): GAGVSQTPSNKVTEKGKYVELRCDPISGHTALYWYRQSLGQGPEFLIYFQGTGAADDSGLPNDRFFAVRPEGSVSTLKIQRTERGDSAVYLCASSLSQASYNEQFFGPGTRLTVL.